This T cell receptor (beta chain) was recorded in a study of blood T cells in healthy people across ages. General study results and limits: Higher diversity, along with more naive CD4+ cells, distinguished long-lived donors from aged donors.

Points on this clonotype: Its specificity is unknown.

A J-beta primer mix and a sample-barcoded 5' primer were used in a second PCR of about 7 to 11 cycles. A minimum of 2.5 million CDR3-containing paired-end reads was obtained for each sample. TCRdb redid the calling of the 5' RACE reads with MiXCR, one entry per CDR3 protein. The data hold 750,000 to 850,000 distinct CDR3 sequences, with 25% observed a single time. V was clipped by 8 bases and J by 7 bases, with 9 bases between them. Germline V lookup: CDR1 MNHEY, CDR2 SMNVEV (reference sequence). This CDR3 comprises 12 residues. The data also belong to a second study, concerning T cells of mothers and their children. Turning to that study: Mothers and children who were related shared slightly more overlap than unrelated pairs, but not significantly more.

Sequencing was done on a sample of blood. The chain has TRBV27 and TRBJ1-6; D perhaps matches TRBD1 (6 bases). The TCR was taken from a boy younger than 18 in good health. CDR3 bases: TGTGCCAGCGGAACAGGGAATTCACCCCTCCACTTT. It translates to CASGTGNSPLHF.